The source of this TCR beta chain is a study of T cells in Graves' hyperthyroidism and ophthalmopathy. RNA transcripts served as the template for amplifying TCR beta CDR3 regions. Primed by the HTBI set, a first-round RT-PCR was run on the TCR CDR3. TCRdb used MiXCR to reprocess the multiplex PCR reads, holding one entry per CDR3 protein. The profile shows hundreds of thousands of distinct CDR3 sequences, around 15% of them singletons. This clonotype was observed many times. Trimming removed 3 bases from V and 7 bases from J, with 13 bases in between. Germline CDR1 reads SEHNR; CDR2 reads FQNEAQ (reference sequence). The CDR3 covers 15 residues. Every diagnosis used clinical symptoms, serum thyroxine and TRAb, thyroid ultrasound and orbital computed tomography.

V is TRBV7-9 and J is TRBJ1-6, with a tentative D call TRBD1 (6 bases). The sample taken for sequencing was blood. The TCR sequence derives from a woman younger than 30 with Graves' hyperthyroidism. The CDR3 loop reads CASSLEGGQNSPLHF. CDR3 bases: TGTGCCAGCAGCTTGGAGGGGGGTCAGAATTCACCCCTCCACTTT.